The present TCR beta chain was sequenced within a study of Ad26.COV2.S vaccination and SARS-CoV-2 variants. Findings of the study overall: Spike-specific CD8+ and CD4+ T cell responses reportedly showed substantial breadth after vaccination. Those who received vaccine or placebo ended up with similar non-spike TCR breadth.

This CDR3 is built from 14 residues. Trimming removed 6 bases from V and 7 bases from J, with 18 bases in between. Germline CDR1 is LGHNA and CDR2 is YNFKEQ. Of note for this clone: Its target is not known.

Sample treatment: about 20 received Ad26.COV2.S at low or high dose, single or two shots; 5 received placebo; per-sample allocation not given. Samples came from day 63 after the first vaccine or placebo injection. The vaccine delivered Wuhan-strain SARS-CoV-2 spike through an Ad26 vector. Some clones are missing from TCRdb's copy, which holds only in-frame ones; the method was immunoSEQ multiplex PCR. The sample holds under 300,000 clones, roughly 87% seen once. The TCR originated in a person aged 18 to 65 who received the Ad26.COV2.S COVID-19 vaccine or a placebo. The sample in question was peripheral blood, obtained in a trial of Ad26.COV2.S vaccine versus placebo. V is TRBV4-2 and J is TRBJ1-2; D might be TRBD1 (5 bases). The CDR3 sequence is CASRFLWGNAGYTF. The CDR3 nucleotides read TGTGCCAGCAGGTTCCTTTGGGGCAACGCTGGCTACACCTTC.